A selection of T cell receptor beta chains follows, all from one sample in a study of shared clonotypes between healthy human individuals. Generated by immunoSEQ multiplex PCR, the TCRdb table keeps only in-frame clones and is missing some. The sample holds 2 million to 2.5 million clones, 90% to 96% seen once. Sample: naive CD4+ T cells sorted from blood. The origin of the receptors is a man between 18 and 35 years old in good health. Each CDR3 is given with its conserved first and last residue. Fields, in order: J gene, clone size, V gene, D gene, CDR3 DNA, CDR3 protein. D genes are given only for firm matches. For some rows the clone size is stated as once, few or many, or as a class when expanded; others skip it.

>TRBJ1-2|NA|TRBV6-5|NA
TGTGCCAGCAGTTACAGTCAGGCTAACTATGGCTACACCTTC
CASSYSQANYGYTF
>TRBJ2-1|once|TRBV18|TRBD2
TGTGCCAGCTCACCACTTCTCAGCGGGGGTTCCTACAATGAGCAGTTCTTC
CASSPLLSGGSYNEQFF
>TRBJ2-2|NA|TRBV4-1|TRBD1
TGCGCCAGCAGCCAAGGTGGGACAGCGAACACCGGGGAGCTGTTTTTT
CASSQGGTANTGELFF
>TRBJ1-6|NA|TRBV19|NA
TGTGCCAGTAGTCTCAGGGGAGGCAATTCACCCCTCCACTTT
CASSLRGGNSPLHF
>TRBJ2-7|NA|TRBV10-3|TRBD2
TGTGCCATCAGTGAGCGGACTAGCGGGGTGGGCGAGCAGTACTTC
CAISERTSGVGEQYF
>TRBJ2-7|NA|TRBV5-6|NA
TGTGCCAGCAGCTTCGGTAGTAGCGTGTACGAGCAGTACTTC
CASSFGSSVYEQYF
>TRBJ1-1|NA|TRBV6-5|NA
TGTGCCAGCAGTTACTCGGCCGGGGTCACTGAAGCTTTCTTT
CASSYSAGVTEAFF
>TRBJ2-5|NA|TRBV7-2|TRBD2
TGTGCCAGCAGCTTAGTTCGGATTAGCGGGAACCAAGAGACCCAGTACTTC
CASSLVRISGNQETQYF
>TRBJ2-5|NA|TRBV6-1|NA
TGTGCCAGCAGTGAGCTAGCGTCATACCAAGAGACCCAGTACTTC
CASSELASYQETQYF
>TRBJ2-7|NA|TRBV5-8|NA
TGTGCCAGCAGCTTGCCGCCGGGGATGGGTTACGAGCAGTACTTC
CASSLPPGMGYEQYF
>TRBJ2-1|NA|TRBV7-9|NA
TGTGCCAGCAGCTTCTACGGGGGGCACTCCTACAATGAGCAGTTCTTC
CASSFYGGHSYNEQFF
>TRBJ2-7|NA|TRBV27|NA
TGTGCCAGCTGCTCTATCGGGACATCCTACGAGCAGTACTTC
CASCSIGTSYEQYF
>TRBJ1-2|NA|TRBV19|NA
TGTGCCAGTAGTATTGGGGGATCGGGCGCCCTTAACTATGGCTACACCTTC
CASSIGGSGALNYGYTF
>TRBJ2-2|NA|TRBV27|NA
TGTGCCAGCAGTTTGCGGGCCAGATTGGGGCAGGGGCCCCTTTTTGACACCGGGGAGCTGTTTTTT
CASSLRARLGQGPLFDTGELFF
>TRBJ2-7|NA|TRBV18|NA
TGTGCCAGCTCACCAGAGGGACGCAACGAGCAGTACTTC
CASSPEGRNEQYF
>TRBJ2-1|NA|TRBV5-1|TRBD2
TGCGCCAGCAGCTTGGCCGGGTCTAGCGGGGGCTCCTACAATGAGCAGTTCTTC
CASSLAGSSGGSYNEQFF
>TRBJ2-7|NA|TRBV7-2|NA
TGTGCCAGCAGCTCCGGGTCGGCTAGCCACTACGAGCAGTACTTC
CASSSGSASHYEQYF
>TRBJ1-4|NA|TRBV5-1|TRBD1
TGCGCCAGCAGCTCAGGACAGGTTGAAAAACTGTTTTTT
CASSSGQVEKLFF
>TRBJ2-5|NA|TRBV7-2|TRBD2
TGTGCCAGCAGCTTAGGTGGCGTAGCGGGAAGTCGAGAGACCCAGTACTTC
CASSLGGVAGSRETQYF
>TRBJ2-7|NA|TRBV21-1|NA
TGTGCCAGCAGCAGGGACAGGGGGCGCGTCCACGAGCAGTACTTC
CASSRDRGRVHEQYF
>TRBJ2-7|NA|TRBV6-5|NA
TGTGCCAGCAGTTTGGGGACGGGGCTTAAGCTCTACGAGCAGTACTTC
CASSLGTGLKLYEQYF
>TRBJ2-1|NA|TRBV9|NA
TGTGCCAGCAGCGTAGCAGCAGGCACAGCGGAGCAGTTCTTC
CASSVAAGTAEQFF
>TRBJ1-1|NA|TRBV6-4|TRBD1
TGTGCCAGCAGTGACACGGGACACCACAGGGGAACTGAAGCTTTCTTT
CASSDTGHHRGTEAFF
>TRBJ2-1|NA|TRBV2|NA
TGTGCCAGCAGTGAAGCGCTTCCCGCAGGGGTCAATGAGCAGTTCTTC
CASSEALPAGVNEQFF
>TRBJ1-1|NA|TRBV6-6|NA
TGTGCCACCTACCGGGGGCAGGAGAACACTGAAGCTTTCTTT
CATYRGQENTEAFF
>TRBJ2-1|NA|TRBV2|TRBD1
TGTGCCAGCACCCGTGACAGGGACAATGAGCAGTTCTTC
CASTRDRDNEQFF
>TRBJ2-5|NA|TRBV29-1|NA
TGCAGCGTGCAAGGGGGAGAGACCCAGTACTTC
CSVQGGETQYF
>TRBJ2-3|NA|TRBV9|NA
TGTGCCAGCAGCGTAGAGGTAGCGGCTGTGGATACGCAGTATTTT
CASSVEVAAVDTQYF
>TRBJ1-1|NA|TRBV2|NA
TGTGCCAGCAGTTTGACCCGGGGGACTGAAGCTTTCTTT
CASSLTRGTEAFF
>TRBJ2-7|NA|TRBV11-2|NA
TGTGCCAGCAGCTTAGAATACGGGGCCAACTACGAGCAGTACTTC
CASSLEYGANYEQYF
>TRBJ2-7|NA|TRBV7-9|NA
TGTGCCAGCAGCTTAGGTCTAGCCGAATCCTACGAGCAGTACTTC
CASSLGLAESYEQYF